This T cell receptor beta chain was profiled in a study of blood T cell repertoires in COVID-19. The overall study: The origin of the acute and convalescent COVID-19 samples was the United States, Italy and Spain. PBMCs, B-cell-depleted T cells, or T cells provided the cDNA or gDNA that made up the material.

Trimming left V 4 bases short and J 12 bases short, with 13 bases between. Looked up from germline, CDR1 is MNHEY and CDR2 is SMNVEV (reference sequence). CDR3 length equals 12 residues. How the authors handled the data: Amplifying reference gene primers gave estimates of nucleated cell counts. Using immunoSEQ multiplex PCR, the repertoire was profiled, and TCRdb retains in-frame clones only, with some absent. The DNA was the basis for D and trimming; V, J and clone size are from that table. The sample holds 250,000 to 300,000 clones; around nine tenths are singletons and the top ten take 9.5% to 15%.

The chain links TRBV27 to TRBJ2-1; tentatively, D is TRBD2 (6 bases). The TCR sequence derives from a woman aged 55-75 years with acute or convalescent COVID-19. The sample comprised peripheral blood. The CDR3 DNA follows: TGTGCCAGCAGTTCTCATCTGGGGGGGCAGTTCTTC. It translates to CASSSHLGGQFF.